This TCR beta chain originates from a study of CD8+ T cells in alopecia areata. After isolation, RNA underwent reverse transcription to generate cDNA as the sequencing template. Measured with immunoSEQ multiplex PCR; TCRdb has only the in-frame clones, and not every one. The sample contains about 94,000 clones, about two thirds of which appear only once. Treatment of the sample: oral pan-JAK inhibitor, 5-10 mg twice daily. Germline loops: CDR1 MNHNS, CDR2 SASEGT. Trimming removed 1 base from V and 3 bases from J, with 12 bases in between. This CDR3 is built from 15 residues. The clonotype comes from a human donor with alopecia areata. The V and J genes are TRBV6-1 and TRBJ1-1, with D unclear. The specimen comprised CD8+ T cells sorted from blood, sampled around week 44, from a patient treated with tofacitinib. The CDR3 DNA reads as TGTGCCAGCAGTGAAGGGCCGGTCCCGGACACTGAAGCTTTCTTT. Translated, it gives CASSEGPVPDTEAFF.